These T cell receptor beta chains were read from a single sample in a study of follicular helper T cells after annual influenza vaccination. Data came from immunoSEQ multiplex PCR; TCRdb stores just in-frame clones and leaves some out. The table lists approximately 25,000 clones, approximately 80% of them singletons. Source: CXCR5+ CD38- circulating T follicular helper cells from blood, taken on the day of influenza vaccination. The receptors stem from an adult who received the influenza vaccine. CDR3s include the opening cysteine and the closing phenylalanine or tryptophan. Fields, in order: J gene, V gene, D gene, clone size, CDR3 DNA, CDR3 protein. D genes are given only for firm matches. Only part of the rows carry a size: once, few, many, or a class if the clone is expanded.

J gene: TRBJ2-5
V gene: TRBV9
D gene: .
clone size: few
CDR3 DNA: TGTGCCAGCAGCGCTAGCGCGGCCTCCCAAGAGACCCAGTACTTC
CDR3 protein: CASSASAASQETQYF

J gene: TRBJ2-3
V gene: TRBV7-7
D gene: TRBD2
clone size: .
CDR3 DNA: TGTGCTAGCAGCTTAAGGGCGGGGGATCATCCAGATACGCAGTATTTT
CDR3 protein: CASSLRAGDHPDTQYF

J gene: TRBJ1-2
V gene: TRBV19
D gene: .
clone size: .
CDR3 DNA: TGTGCCAGTAGTATAAGTGCAGGAGGCTACACCTTC
CDR3 protein: CASSISAGGYTF

J gene: TRBJ2-3
V gene: TRBV9
D gene: .
clone size: .
CDR3 DNA: TGTGCCAGCAGCGTAGACGAGTCTACAGATACGCAGTATTTT
CDR3 protein: CASSVDESTDTQYF

J gene: TRBJ1-1
V gene: TRBV29-1
D gene: TRBD1
clone size: once
CDR3 DNA: TGCAGCTTCGACAGGGGTAGAACTGAAGCTTTCTTT
CDR3 protein: CSFDRGRTEAFF

J gene: TRBJ2-7
V gene: TRBV28
D gene: TRBD2
clone size: once
CDR3 DNA: TGTGCCAGCACTCCTAATGCGGGGTCGACTAGCGGGTTCTACGAGCAGTACTTC
CDR3 protein: CASTPNAGSTSGFYEQYF

J gene: TRBJ2-4
V gene: TRBV19
D gene: .
clone size: .
CDR3 DNA: TGTGCCAGTAGAACCGACGAGGACATTCAGTACTTC
CDR3 protein: CASRTDEDIQYF

J gene: TRBJ2-1
V gene: TRBV5-4
D gene: TRBD2
clone size: .
CDR3 DNA: TGTGCCAGCAGTTTTTTGAGCGGGGGGTCCTACAATGAGCAGTTCTTC
CDR3 protein: CASSFLSGGSYNEQFF

J gene: TRBJ2-7
V gene: TRBV28
D gene: .
clone size: .
CDR3 DNA: TGTGCCAGCAGTCCGTTATTTCGAGCCGACGAGCAGTACTTC
CDR3 protein: CASSPLFRADEQYF

J gene: TRBJ2-2
V gene: TRBV5-1
D gene: TRBD1
clone size: .
CDR3 DNA: TGCGCCAGCAGAACGGACAGGATATTCTCCGGGGAGCTGTTTTTT
CDR3 protein: CASRTDRIFSGELFF

J gene: TRBJ1-3
V gene: TRBV25-1
D gene: .
clone size: .
CDR3 DNA: TGTGCCAGCAGTGAATCAGTCCCCCGATCTGGAAACACCATATATTTT
CDR3 protein: CASSESVPRSGNTIYF

J gene: TRBJ1-5
V gene: TRBV6-1
D gene: .
clone size: few
CDR3 DNA: TGTGCCAGCAGCGACCACGCCGCGGGCAATCAGCCCCAGCATTTT
CDR3 protein: CASSDHAAGNQPQHF

J gene: TRBJ2-7
V gene: TRBV5-1
D gene: .
clone size: .
CDR3 DNA: TGCGCCAGCAGTCAAGGGGCAGGCCTTACCTACGAGCAGTACTTC
CDR3 protein: CASSQGAGLTYEQYF

J gene: TRBJ2-2
V gene: TRBV7-7
D gene: .
clone size: .
CDR3 DNA: TGTGCTAGCAGCCCCGAGACAGCCGGGGAGCTGTTTTTT
CDR3 protein: CASSPETAGELFF

J gene: TRBJ1-2
V gene: TRBV18
D gene: TRBD1
clone size: .
CDR3 DNA: TGTGCCAGCTCAGCGAAAACAGGGGCGGGACTCTATGGCTACACCTTC
CDR3 protein: CASSAKTGAGLYGYTF

J gene: TRBJ2-7
V gene: TRBV21-1
D gene: .
clone size: .
CDR3 DNA: TGTGCCAGCAGCAAAGATAGGGAAACCGGGACAGTAGAGTACGAGCAGTACTTC
CDR3 protein: CASSKDRETGTVEYEQYF

J gene: TRBJ1-3
V gene: TRBV5-1
D gene: TRBD1
clone size: .
CDR3 DNA: TGCGCCAGCAGCTTTACAGGGGCTGGAAACACCATATATTTT
CDR3 protein: CASSFTGAGNTIYF

J gene: TRBJ1-5
V gene: TRBV19
D gene: TRBD1
clone size: .
CDR3 DNA: TGTGCCAGTAGTATAACGCAGGGGGCGAATCAGCCCCAGCATTTT
CDR3 protein: CASSITQGANQPQHF

J gene: TRBJ2-1
V gene: TRBV18
D gene: TRBD2
clone size: .
CDR3 DNA: TGTGCCAGCTCACCACCGGCTAGCGGTTACAATGAGCAGTTCTTC
CDR3 protein: CASSPPASGYNEQFF

J gene: TRBJ2-2
V gene: TRBV9
D gene: TRBD2
clone size: .
CDR3 DNA: TGTGCCAGCAGCGTAGGCGGCGGGAGGGCCGCCGGGGAGCTGTTTTTT
CDR3 protein: CASSVGGGRAAGELFF

J gene: TRBJ1-2
V gene: TRBV19
D gene: TRBD1
clone size: .
CDR3 DNA: TGTGCCAGTAGTACCCTGGACAGGGGCTATGGCTACACCTTC
CDR3 protein: CASSTLDRGYGYTF

J gene: TRBJ2-7
V gene: TRBV5-5
D gene: TRBD1
clone size: .
CDR3 DNA: TGTGCCAGCAGCTTGTTGGCGGGACAGGGGGCCCCCTACGAGCAGTACTTC
CDR3 protein: CASSLLAGQGAPYEQYF

J gene: TRBJ2-7
V gene: TRBV11-2
D gene: TRBD1
clone size: few
CDR3 DNA: TGTGCCAGCAGCTGGGACAGGGGCCACGAGCAGTACTTC
CDR3 protein: CASSWDRGHEQYF

J gene: TRBJ2-6
V gene: TRBV30
D gene: .
clone size: once
CDR3 DNA: TGTGCCTGGAGTGTAGGAGGGTCTGGGGCCAACGTCCTGACTTTC
CDR3 protein: CAWSVGGSGANVLTF

J gene: TRBJ1-3
V gene: TRBV7-2
D gene: .
clone size: .
CDR3 DNA: TGTGCCAGCAGCTTGGGGCCATCGGGCGGAAGCTCTGGAAACACCATATATTTT
CDR3 protein: CASSLGPSGGSSGNTIYF

J gene: TRBJ1-3
V gene: TRBV7-9
D gene: .
clone size: .
CDR3 DNA: TGTGCCAGCAGCTTATATCGACAGTTCTCTGGAAACACCATATATTTT
CDR3 protein: CASSLYRQFSGNTIYF

J gene: TRBJ1-2
V gene: TRBV9
D gene: .
clone size: .
CDR3 DNA: TGTGCCAGCAGCGTCCAAATCGGGGGGCCCTATGGCTACACCTTC
CDR3 protein: CASSVQIGGPYGYTF

J gene: TRBJ1-2
V gene: TRBV5-6
D gene: TRBD1
clone size: .
CDR3 DNA: TGTGCCAGCAACCCACAGGGGGTATATGGCTACACCTTC
CDR3 protein: CASNPQGVYGYTF

J gene: TRBJ2-5
V gene: TRBV9
D gene: .
clone size: .
CDR3 DNA: TGTGCCAGCAGCCCCAGGGACTCCCGGGAGACCCAGTACTTC
CDR3 protein: CASSPRDSRETQYF

J gene: TRBJ2-2
V gene: TRBV7-7
D gene: .
clone size: .
CDR3 DNA: TGTGCTAGCAGCCGGAGGGACGCCGGGGAGCTGTTTTTT
CDR3 protein: CASSRRDAGELFF

J gene: TRBJ1-5
V gene: TRBV7-9
D gene: .
clone size: .
CDR3 DNA: TGTGCCAGCAGTCCAACATCGCAGGGGAGTCAGCCCCAGCATTTT
CDR3 protein: CASSPTSQGSQPQHF

J gene: TRBJ2-3
V gene: TRBV11-2
D gene: TRBD2
clone size: .
CDR3 DNA: TGTGCCAGCAGCTTACTAGCGGGGGGGCTGGTAGATACGCAGTATTTT
CDR3 protein: CASSLLAGGLVDTQYF

J gene: TRBJ1-3
V gene: TRBV7-8
D gene: .
clone size: .
CDR3 DNA: TGTGCCAGCAGCTTGGAGGACACCATATATTTT
CDR3 protein: CASSLEDTIYF

J gene: TRBJ2-4
V gene: TRBV5-4
D gene: .
clone size: .
CDR3 DNA: TGTGCCAGCAGCCCCGGCGAGGCCCAAAACATTCAGTACTTC
CDR3 protein: CASSPGEAQNIQYF

J gene: TRBJ2-5
V gene: TRBV6-6
D gene: .
clone size: .
CDR3 DNA: TGTGCCAGCAGTTACCCTCGGCAGGGGAGGGAAGAGACCCAGTACTTC
CDR3 protein: CASSYPRQGREETQYF

J gene: TRBJ1-6
V gene: TRBV5-6
D gene: .
clone size: .
CDR3 DNA: TGTGCCAGCAGCTTGGGACAATATAATTCACCCCTCCACTTT
CDR3 protein: CASSLGQYNSPLHF

J gene: TRBJ2-7
V gene: TRBV28
D gene: TRBD2
clone size: few
CDR3 DNA: TGTGCCAGCAGCACCGGGAGGGCCTCCTACGAGCAGTACTTC
CDR3 protein: CASSTGRASYEQYF

J gene: TRBJ2-7
V gene: TRBV11-2
D gene: TRBD1
clone size: .
CDR3 DNA: TGTGCCAGCAGCCTCCGGGACAGGGTGTTCTACGAGCAGTACTTC
CDR3 protein: CASSLRDRVFYEQYF

J gene: TRBJ2-1
V gene: TRBV5-5
D gene: TRBD2
clone size: once
CDR3 DNA: TGTGCCAGCAGCTTGACAGGGGGACTAGCGGCATCGGACGCGGGAAATGAGCAGTTCTTC
CDR3 protein: CASSLTGGLAASDAGNEQFF

J gene: TRBJ1-1
V gene: TRBV7-7
D gene: .
clone size: .
CDR3 DNA: TGTGCTAGCAGCTTCAGACATATGAACACTGAAGCTTTCTTT
CDR3 protein: CASSFRHMNTEAFF

J gene: TRBJ1-5
V gene: TRBV27
D gene: .
clone size: .
CDR3 DNA: TGTGCCAGCAGTTTTCGGGGTAGCAATCAGCCCCAGCATTTT
CDR3 protein: CASSFRGSNQPQHF

J gene: TRBJ1-1
V gene: TRBV18
D gene: TRBD1
clone size: .
CDR3 DNA: TGTGCCAGCTCACCACCCCAGGGGGGAAACACTGAAGCTTTCTTT
CDR3 protein: CASSPPQGGNTEAFF

J gene: TRBJ1-5
V gene: TRBV6-5
D gene: .
clone size: .
CDR3 DNA: TGTGCCAGCAGCCTGGGCCAGGGGAACAATCAGCCCCAGCATTTT
CDR3 protein: CASSLGQGNNQPQHF

J gene: TRBJ1-1
V gene: TRBV19
D gene: .
clone size: .
CDR3 DNA: TGTGCCAGTAGTATATCCGGGGTGAGGACTGAAGCTTTCTTT
CDR3 protein: CASSISGVRTEAFF

J gene: TRBJ1-4
V gene: TRBV7-2
D gene: .
clone size: .
CDR3 DNA: TGTGCCAGCAGCTTAAACTCGGGGTCGGGTGAAAAACTGTTTTTT
CDR3 protein: CASSLNSGSGEKLFF

J gene: TRBJ2-7
V gene: TRBV6-5
D gene: TRBD1
clone size: few
CDR3 DNA: TGTGCCAGCAGAACCGGGACAGCGGCCTACGAGCAGTACTTC
CDR3 protein: CASRTGTAAYEQYF

J gene: TRBJ2-7
V gene: TRBV11-2
D gene: TRBD1
clone size: .
CDR3 DNA: TGTGCCAGCAGCTTAGGGGGGACAGCATTGATGGAGCAGTACTTC
CDR3 protein: CASSLGGTALMEQYF

J gene: TRBJ1-6
V gene: TRBV28
D gene: TRBD1
clone size: .
CDR3 DNA: TGTGCCAGCAGCCTAGACAGGGCTAATTCACCCCTCCACTTT
CDR3 protein: CASSLDRANSPLHF

J gene: TRBJ2-7
V gene: TRBV5-1
D gene: .
clone size: .
CDR3 DNA: TGCGCCAGCAGCATCGACGGGGACTACGAGCAGTACTTC
CDR3 protein: CASSIDGDYEQYF

J gene: TRBJ2-7
V gene: TRBV5-1
D gene: TRBD2
clone size: .
CDR3 DNA: TGCGCCAGCAGCTTGGCTAGCGGGAGGGACGAGCAGTACTTC
CDR3 protein: CASSLASGRDEQYF